This T cell receptor beta chain was recorded in a study of T cells in Graves' hyperthyroidism and ophthalmopathy (dated by TCRdb to the late 2010s). Looking at the study overall: TCR V-J signatures able to tell the groups apart were searched for in a discovery cohort of 95 or so patients, of whom around 42 had Graves' ophthalmopathy and 55 to 65 had stable Graves' hyperthyroidism. The 90 to 100 discovery patients were randomly divided into training and test sets at a 7:3 ratio. In about 6 Graves' hyperthyroidism patients, the study also compared T-cell repertoires from thyroid tissue with T-cell repertoires from blood. After sampling, hyperthyroidism patients received methimazole starting at 30 mg daily, and ophthalmopathy patients received high-dose intravenous methylprednisolone. TCR Vbeta CDR3 sequencing of around 130 peripheral blood samples (roughly 41 ophthalmopathy, about 74 hyperthyroidism and approximately 17 progressor patients) is reported in the paper. Prospective prediction of ophthalmopathy was tested in an independent validation cohort consisting of some 19 hyperthyroidism patients and some 15 patients who later progressed to ophthalmopathy. Paper-wide results and their limitations: Most expanded thyroid clonotypes (frequency above 0.001) were also detected in blood, suggesting blood repertoires may reflect thyroid immune responses. Sample size was not statistically predetermined, and investigators were not blinded to group allocation. In cross-validation, a model built on a 13 V-J signature told ophthalmopathy apart from stable hyperthyroidism with 85% to 90% sensitivity and about 81% specificity, and in testing the same model reached 80%/75%. During validation, the model predicted progression to ophthalmopathy a median of around 7 months ahead of onset, with approximately 70% sensitivity and 72.22% specificity.

Stable Graves' hyperthyroidism was defined as the absence of progression to ophthalmopathy over 18 months of follow-up. Hyperthyroidism patients were newly diagnosed, with disease duration under 2 months, and aged 18 to 65 years. Any patient with an uncontrolled infection, another autoimmune disease, pregnancy or lactation was excluded. Diagnoses relied on clinical symptoms, serum thyroxine and TRAb, thyroid ultrasound and orbital computed tomography. Total RNA was extracted with Trizol reagent, and quality was checked on an Agilent 2100 Bioanalyzer. This clonotype was picked up a small number of times. Its cognate antigen has yet to be identified. Base quality data are lacking; no much larger clone is found one base away. The TCR beta CDR3 regions were amplified from the RNA transcripts. For the first round of RT-PCR on the TCR CDR3, the HTBI primer set was used together with the Qiagen OneStep RT-PCR kit. A second multiplex PCR round built the libraries, followed by size selection and purification. Paired-end sequencing of the libraries was performed with 100 bp reads on an Illumina HiSeq2000. Per the source publication's procedure: SOAPnuke was used to process the raw data, with reads discarded if the reads contained adapters or uncalled bases, had a mean Phred below 15, or lacked an exact constant-primer or identifier match. High-quality paired reads were merged using COPE v1.2.5, and each unique nucleotide sequence was defined as a clonotype. MiTCR v1.1 was used to align the clonotypes against IMGT TRBV, TRBD and TRBJ reference segments. Analysis was restricted to V-J combinations with a frequency above 0.0001, which covered roughly 99% of repertoires. The TCS score was defined as the ratio of F50 (clonal expansion) to E x V (chaos), calculated using BLOSUM62-based TCRdist between CDR3 peptides within each V-J. Welch's t-statistics and random forest reduced just over 500 V-J features to fewer than 15, which were used in a naive Bayes classifier (R e1071). TCRdb reanalyzed the raw reads on its own, using fastp at Q25 for trimming and MiXCR for clone calling, and kept in-frame beta chains. Every entry covers one CDR3 protein and lists the most common genes and DNA from its rows. The V and J calls were determined by TCRdb, not by the authors. The sample table records under 700,000 distinct CDR3 sequences; around 46% of these occur just once. The ten largest clones represent about 7.8% of the sample.

The CDR3 spans 13 residues, from the cysteine through the phenylalanine. Of the read, only the CDR3 DNA is kept; its 39 bases are in frame from base 1. Trimming costs V 0 bases and J 3 bases, and their ends lie 5 bases apart. Via the germline V gene, CDR1 is MNHEY and CDR2 SVGAGI. The receptor was isolated from a woman younger than 35 with Graves' hyperthyroidism. Donor details come from another sample of the same person, matched by shared clones. Sequences were obtained from peripheral blood or thyroid tissue (not recorded which). The chain is encoded by TRBV6-5 joined to TRBJ2-5; the D gene is perhaps TRBD1, from 5 matching bases. The CDR3 has the sequence CASSYSREETQYF. The nucleotide sequence is given as TGTGCCAGCAGTTACTCCAGGGAAGAGACCCAGTACTTC.